This T cell receptor (beta chain) was captured by sequencing in a study of shared clonotypes between healthy human individuals. Overall study context: The cohort comprised a couple of women and a few men. Their ages spanned 18 to 49 years. General study findings and limits: Only blood was sampled, and tissue TCR repertoires likely differ from blood ones.

On this clone itself: Its antigen is currently unknown.

Using immunoSEQ multiplex PCR, the repertoire was profiled, and TCRdb retains in-frame clones only, with some absent. The repertoire holds roughly 1,100,000 clones, with under 80% as singletons. Per germline, CDR1 ENHRY and CDR2 SYGVKD. V was pared by 10 bases and J by 2 bases, with 15 bases between. The CDR3 runs to 13 residues. The sequence was obtained from a man between 18 and 35 years old in good health. This chain links TRBV10-3 with TRBJ2-7; a weak D match, TRBD2 (5 bases). Input material: memory CD4+ T cells sorted from blood. The subset: CD45RA-negative fraction. The CDR3 bases are TGTGCCACCAAACAGCGGAATGCCTACGAGCAGTACTTC. This sequence encodes CATKQRNAYEQYF.